This is a list of T cell receptor beta chains from one sample in a study of CD8 T cells in Susac syndrome. TCRdb re-called the immunoSEQ multiplex PCR reads through MiXCR, storing one row per CDR3 protein. The data contain around 130,000 distinct CDR3 sequences, 80% to 85% of them seen just once; the ten biggest clones take up roughly 0.48%. Sequencing input: CD8+ T cells from PBMCs. These receptors came from a human donor with multiple sclerosis. CDR3s include the opening cysteine and the closing phenylalanine or tryptophan. A D gene is named only where the DNA matches it firmly. Some rows have no size entry. The others give once, few or many, or a class for an expanded clone.

>NA|NA|TRBJ1-1|12|TRBV19
CATRGGNTEAFF
TGTGCAACGAGAGGGGGGAACACTGAAGCTTTCTTT
>NA|NA|TRBJ1-2|12|TRBV29-1
CSVVEGGDGYTF
TGCAGCGTTGTTGAGGGTGGGGATGGCTACACCTTC
>NA|NA|TRBJ1-1|15|TRBV6-2/TRBV6-3
CASSFLQGSGTEAFF
TGTGCCAGCAGTTTCCTTCAGGGGTCGGGCACTGAAGCTTTCTTT
>NA|NA|TRBJ1-6|17|TRBV19
CASSIDPGQPTGSPLHF
TGTGCCAGTAGTATTGATCCTGGACAACCTACGGGTTCACCCCTCCACTTT
>TRBD2|once|TRBJ2-4|17|TRBV19
CASSISERGLAKNIQYF
TGTGCCAGTAGTATCTCGGAGCGGGGGTTAGCCAAAAACATTCAGTACTTC
>NA|few|TRBJ2-7|15|TRBV4-2
CASSQDRAPSYEQYF
TGTGCCAGCAGCCAAGATAGGGCACCGAGCTACGAGCAGTACTTC
>TRBD2|NA|TRBJ2-1|13|TRBV6-6
CASSDSGRGEQFF
TGTGCCAGCAGCGATAGCGGGAGGGGCGAGCAGTTCTTC
>TRBD1|NA|TRBJ2-3|18|TRBV7-6
CASSSRGLKSPLTDTQYF
TGTGCCAGCAGTTCTAGGGGGCTGAAAAGTCCGCTTACAGATACGCAGTATTTT
>TRBD1|NA|TRBJ2-3|16|TRBV18
CASSGPGQGSTDTQYF
TGTGCCAGCTCAGGCCCGGGACAGGGGTCCACAGATACGCAGTATTTT
>NA|NA|TRBJ1-1|13|TRBV28
CASTDRMNTEAFF
TGTGCCAGCACCGACAGAATGAACACTGAAGCTTTCTTT
>NA|once|TRBJ2-3|18|TRBV25-1
CASSESGLQVMGTDTQYF
TGTGCCAGCAGTGAAAGTGGGCTACAGGTAATGGGCACAGATACGCAGTATTTT
>NA|NA|TRBJ2-7|16|TRBV11-1
CASSSNLDSIIYEQYF
TGTGCCAGCAGCTCGAACTTAGACTCAATCATCTACGAGCAGTACTTC
>NA|NA|TRBJ2-1|12|TRBV6-2/TRBV6-3
CAGGVFYNEQFF
TGTGCCGGAGGGGTCTTCTACAATGAGCAGTTCTTC
>TRBD1|NA|TRBJ2-3|13|TRBV13
CASLGQGTDTQYF
TGTGCCAGCCTTGGACAGGGGACAGATACGCAGTATTTT
>TRBD2|NA|TRBJ2-1|15|TRBV2
CASSEWDSGGYEQFF
TGTGCCAGCAGTGAATGGGATAGCGGGGGGTATGAGCAGTTCTTC
>NA|few|TRBJ2-1|15|TRBV7-9
CASSLALAQYNEQFF
TGTGCCAGCAGCTTAGCCTTAGCTCAGTACAATGAGCAGTTCTTC
>TRBD1|once|TRBJ1-5|17|TRBV19
CALYGTGALDGNQPQHF
TGTGCCCTCTATGGGACAGGGGCCCTTGATGGCAATCAGCCCCAGCATTTT
>NA|NA|TRBJ1-1|15|TRBV12-3/TRBV12-4
CASSPGRGAIAEAFF
TGTGCCAGCAGTCCTGGAAGGGGGGCAATCGCTGAAGCTTTCTTT
>NA|NA|TRBJ1-4|13|TRBV15
CATADTWNEKLFF
TGTGCCACCGCCGACACGTGGAATGAAAAACTGTTTTTT
>TRBD2|NA|TRBJ2-3|16|TRBV10-3
CAISATSGGTTDTQYF
TGTGCCATCAGTGCTACTAGCGGGGGGACCACAGATACGCAGTATTTT
>NA|NA|TRBJ1-1|12|TRBV7-9
CASSLVHTEAFF
TGTGCCAGCAGCTTAGTGCACACTGAAGCTTTCTTT
>NA|NA|TRBJ2-6|15|TRBV12-3/TRBV12-4
CASRISDSGANVLTF
TGTGCCAGCAGAATCAGTGACTCTGGGGCCAACGTCCTGACTTTC
>NA|NA|TRBJ2-7|16|TRBV28
CASSSKWVKSSYEQYF
TGTGCCAGCAGTTCTAAGTGGGTAAAAAGCTCCTACGAGCAGTACTTC
>TRBD2|NA|TRBJ2-1|14|TRBV7-6
CASTRTSGPSEQFF
TGTGCCAGCACGCGGACTAGCGGACCCTCTGAGCAGTTCTTC
>TRBD1|NA|TRBJ1-2|14|TRBV28
CASSFRGPGYGYTF
TGTGCCAGCAGTTTCAGGGGGCCTGGCTATGGCTACACCTTC
>NA|NA|TRBJ2-1|13|TRBV6-5
CASSFWETNEQFF
TGTGCCAGCAGTTTTTGGGAGACAAATGAGCAGTTCTTC
>NA|NA|TRBJ1-1|12|TRBV7-2
CASTDSSSEDLF
TGTGCCAGTACCGATTCTTCTTCTGAAGATCTCTTT
>NA|NA|TRBJ2-3|14|TRBV24-1
CATNNGGFTDTQYF
TGTGCCACCAACAACGGAGGCTTCACAGATACGCAGTATTTT
>NA|NA|TRBJ2-7|15|TRBV7-9
CASSLPSQGSYEQYF
TGTGCCAGCAGCTTACCCTCACAGGGCAGCTACGAGCAGTACTTC
>NA|once|TRBJ1-3|16|TRBV19
CASSIRPGAIGNTIYF
TGTGCCAGTAGTATCCGGCCAGGGGCAATTGGAAACACCATATATTTT
>TRBD1|few|TRBJ2-1|16|TRBV4-2
CASSQVVRTGYNEQFF
TGTGCCAGCAGCCAAGTCGTTCGGACAGGCTACAATGAGCAGTTCTTC
>NA|NA|TRBJ2-6|17|TRBV27
CASRRGTSYSGANVLTF
TGTGCCAGCAGGCGGGGAACCTCCTATTCGGGGGCCAACGTCCTGACTTTC